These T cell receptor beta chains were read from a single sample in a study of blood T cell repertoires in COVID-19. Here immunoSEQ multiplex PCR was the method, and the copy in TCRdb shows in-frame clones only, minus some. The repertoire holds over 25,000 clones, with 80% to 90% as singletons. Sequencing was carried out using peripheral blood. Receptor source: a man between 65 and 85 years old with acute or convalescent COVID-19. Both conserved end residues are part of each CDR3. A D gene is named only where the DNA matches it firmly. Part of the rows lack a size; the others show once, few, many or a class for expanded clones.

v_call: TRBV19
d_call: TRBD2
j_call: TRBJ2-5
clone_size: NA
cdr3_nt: TGTGCCAGTAGTCGGTTTGTTGGCCTAGCGGGAGGCCGCGAGACCCAGTACTTC
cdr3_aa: CASSRFVGLAGGRETQYF

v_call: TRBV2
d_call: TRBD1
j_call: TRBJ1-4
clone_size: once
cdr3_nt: TGTGCCAGCAGTGGGGACAGGGGGCGAGAAAAACTGTTTTTT
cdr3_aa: CASSGDRGREKLFF

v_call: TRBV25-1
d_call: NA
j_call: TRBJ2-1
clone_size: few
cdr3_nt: TGTGCCAGCAGTGGTCTAGCGACCTCCTACAATGAGCAGTTCTTC
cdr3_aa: CASSGLATSYNEQFF

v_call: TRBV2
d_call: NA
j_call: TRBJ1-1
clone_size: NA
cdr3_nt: TGTGCCAGCAGTGAAGGGGCAGGGTCAGAAGCTTTCTTT
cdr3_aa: CASSEGAGSEAFF

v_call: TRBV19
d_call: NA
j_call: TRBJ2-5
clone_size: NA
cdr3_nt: TGTGCCAGTAGTAGGGGACTGCACGAGACCCAGTACTTC
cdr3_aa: CASSRGLHETQYF

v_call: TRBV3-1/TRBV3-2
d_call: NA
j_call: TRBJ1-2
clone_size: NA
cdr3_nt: TGTGCCAGCAGCCTTCCAGGGGAGTGGAGGGGCTACACCTTC
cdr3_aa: CASSLPGEWRGYTF

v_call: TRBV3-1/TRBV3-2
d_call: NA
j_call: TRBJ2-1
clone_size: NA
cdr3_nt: TGTGCCAGCAGCCAATCAGAGGGATACAATGAGCAGTTCTTC
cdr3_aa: CASSQSEGYNEQFF

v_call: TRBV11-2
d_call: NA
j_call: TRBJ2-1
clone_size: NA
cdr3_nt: TGTGCCAGCAGCCATATAGATCGAGGCTCCTACAATGAGCAGTTCTTC
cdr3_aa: CASSHIDRGSYNEQFF

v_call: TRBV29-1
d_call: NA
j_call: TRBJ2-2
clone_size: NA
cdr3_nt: TGCAGCGTTCTTAGCGCCACCGGGGAGCTGTTTTTT
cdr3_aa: CSVLSATGELFF

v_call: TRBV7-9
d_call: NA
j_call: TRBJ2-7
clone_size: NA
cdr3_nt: TGTGCCAGCGGGACTTTTGCCACAATGACTTTCTACGAGCAGTACTTC
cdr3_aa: CASGTFATMTFYEQYF

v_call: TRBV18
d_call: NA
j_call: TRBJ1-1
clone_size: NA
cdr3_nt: TGTGCCAGCTCACGGGAGGGGAACACTGAAGCTTTCTTT
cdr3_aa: CASSREGNTEAFF

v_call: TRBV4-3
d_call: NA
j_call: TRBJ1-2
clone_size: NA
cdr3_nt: TGCGCCAGCAGCCAAATCGGGACCGGGGGAGGCTACACCTTC
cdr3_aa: CASSQIGTGGGYTF

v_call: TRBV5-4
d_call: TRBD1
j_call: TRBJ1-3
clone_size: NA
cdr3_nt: TGTGCCAGCAGCTTGGGTGCCAGGGGGAACACCATATATTTT
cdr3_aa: CASSLGARGNTIYF

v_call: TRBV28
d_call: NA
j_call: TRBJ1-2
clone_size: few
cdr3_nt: TGTGCCAGCACCTCAGGGAACTATGGCTACACCTTC
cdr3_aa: CASTSGNYGYTF

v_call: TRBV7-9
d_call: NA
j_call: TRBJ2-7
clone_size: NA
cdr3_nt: TGTGCCAGCAGCTTATTCGGGTACTACGAGCAGTACTTC
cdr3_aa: CASSLFGYYEQYF

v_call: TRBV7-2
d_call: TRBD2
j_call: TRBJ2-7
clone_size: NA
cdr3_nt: TGTGCCAGCAGCTTAGGGACTAGGGGATTCATGGACTTC
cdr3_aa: CASSLGTRGFMDF

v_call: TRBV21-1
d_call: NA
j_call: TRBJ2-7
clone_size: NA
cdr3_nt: TGTGCCAGCAGCAAAGAATCCGGGGACTACGAGCAGTACTTC
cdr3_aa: CASSKESGDYEQYF

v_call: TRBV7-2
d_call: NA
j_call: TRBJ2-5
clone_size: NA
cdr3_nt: TGTGCCAGCAGCTTAGAGAGCGGGACCCAGTACTTC
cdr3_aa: CASSLESGTQYF

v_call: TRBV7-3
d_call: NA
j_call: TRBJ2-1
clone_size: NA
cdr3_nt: TGTGCCAGCAGCTTAGGCGGGAATTTCAATGAGCAGTTCTTC
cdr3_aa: CASSLGGNFNEQFF

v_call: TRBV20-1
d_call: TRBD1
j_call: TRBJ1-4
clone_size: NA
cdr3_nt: TGCAGTGCTGACAGGGTTGAAAAACTGTTTTTT
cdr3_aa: CSADRVEKLFF